These 7 T cell receptor beta chains were all obtained from the same sample, sequenced in a study of T cell responses to AZD1222 COVID-19 vaccine. Clones were sequenced by immunoSEQ multiplex PCR, and TCRdb holds only the in-frame ones, with some missing. This table has 150,000 to 200,000 clones, 94% appearing once. The sample in question was peripheral blood, obtained on day 0 of AZD1222 vaccination. These receptors all come from an adult in good health.

The V call is TRBV4-1, the J call TRBJ1-5; 9 bases are a match to TRBD1. This CDR3 spans 15 amino acids. From germline, CDR1 is MGHRA and CDR2 YSYEKL. Trimming cost V 3 bases and J 3 bases; bases outside gene matches: 3. This CDR3 reads CASSQGDRDNQPQHF. The CDR3 bases are TGCGCCAGCAGCCAGGGGGACAGGGACAATCAGCCCCAGCATTTT.

Comments on this clone: The missing conserved phenylalanine or tryptophan at the end of this CDR3 makes a read error likely. The chain has TRBV19 and TRBJ1-2; D not certain. CDR1 is LNHDA, CDR2 SQIVND, per germline (reference sequence). The CDR3 is 13 residues long. The germline V and J ends were trimmed by 1 base and 4 bases, with 7 bases remaining between them. CDR3 in DNA: TGTGCCAGTAGTATAGGGGGTGCCTATGGCTACACCGTC. Translating gives CASSIGGAYGYTV.

The chain couples TRBV7-9 to TRBJ1-1; D gene uncertain. Germline CDR1 is SEHNR and CDR2 is FQNEAQ (reference sequence). With 8 bases removed from V and 3 bases from J, the gap between germline ends came to 7 bases. The CDR3 has 11 amino acids. In nucleotides, the CDR3 is TGTGCCAGCGTAGAGGACACTGAAGCTTTCTTT. As protein: CASVEDTEAFF.

The J gene is TRBJ1-5, the V gene TRBV7-2; D unresolved. The germline CDR1 and CDR2 sequences are SGHTA and FQGNSA. V was trimmed by 5 bases and J by 0 bases, leaving 5 bases between them. CDR3 length: 13 amino acids. Here the CDR3 reads CASSRNSNQPQHF. The DNA for the CDR3 is TGTGCCAGCAGCCGTAATAGCAATCAGCCCCAGCATTTT.

CDR3 coding DNA: TGTGCCAGCAGCCAAGGGGTTAAACCGGGACTGGTTCAAGAGACCCAGTACTTC. It yields the protein CASSQGVKPGLVQETQYF. The chain has TRBV4-2 and TRBJ2-5; tentatively, D is TRBD2 (6 bases). V dropped 1 base and J dropped 2 bases, with 20 bases sitting between them. The CDR3 spans 18 residues. Germline-derived CDR1 and CDR2 are LGHNA and YNFKEQ.

The chain uses TRBV9 and TRBJ1-2, with 10 bases fitting TRBD1. CDR1 and CDR2 from the germline V gene are SGDLS and YYNGEE. This CDR3 is built from 15 residues. Trimming took 1 base from V and 8 from J; bases not matched to a gene: 8. The CDR3 DNA reads as TGTGCCAGCAGCGTATCTTGGGGGACAGGGGAGGGCTACACCTTC. Translation gives CASSVSWGTGEGYTF.

The chain couples TRBV28 to TRBJ1-1; unclear D gene. Germline CDR1 and CDR2: MDHEN and SYDVKM. Trimming took off 4 bases at V and 0 bases at J, with 15 bases between the two ends. The CDR3 is 16 amino acids. Here the CDR3 reads CASSSPQNLVNTEAFF. DNA for the CDR3: TGTGCCAGCAGTTCCCCTCAAAACCTAGTGAACACTGAAGCTTTCTTT.